This TCR beta chain emerged from a study of neoadjuvant anti-PD-1 for oral cavity cancer. For the study at large: Most patients had three to four biweekly doses of 3 mg/kg nivolumab before resection. Patients without progression got a fourth dose around day 43.

The patients had HPV-negative, locally advanced oral cavity squamous cell carcinoma. PBMC libraries mostly used around 500 ng of input genomic DNA, with six replicates per sample. Data came from immunoSEQ multiplex PCR; TCRdb stores just in-frame clones and leaves some out. The profile shows 14,000 or so clones, under 65% of them singletons. Trimming cost V 3 bases and J 9 bases; bases outside gene matches: 6. The germline V gene encodes CDR1 SNHLY and CDR2 FYNNEI. The CDR3 is 15 amino acids. The sample consisted of PBMCs, taken before nivolumab (anti-PD-1) treatment. This TCR was recovered from a person aged 35-79 years with oral cavity squamous cell carcinoma. The gene calls are TRBV2 and TRBJ2-1, with 12 bases matching TRBD2. CDR3 residues: CASSDGTSGRREQFF. The CDR3 nucleotides are TGTGCCAGCAGTGACGGGACTAGCGGGCGTCGTGAGCAGTTCTTC.